This TCR beta chain was obtained from a study of Ad26.COV2.S vaccination and SARS-CoV-2 variants. Across the study: Ad26.COV2.S was injected intramuscularly once or twice, 56 days apart.

This clone was found once. The target antigen is unknown. With 6 bases removed from V and 6 bases from J, the gap between germline ends came to 5 bases. CDR3 length: 10 amino acids. The germline gives CDR1 ENHRY, CDR2 SYGVKD. Here immunoSEQ multiplex PCR was the method, and the copy in TCRdb shows in-frame clones only, minus some. This table holds some 320,000 clones, around four fifths found once. Treatment given: roughly 19 received Ad26.COV2.S at low or high dose, single or two shots; about 5 received placebo; per-sample allocation not given. Collection of the samples took place on day 63 after the first injection of vaccine or placebo. Study outcomes and limitations: Researchers cautioned that TCR breadth and depth analyses may have underestimated total T cell responses. People who got the vaccine had more spike-specific TCR breadth than people who got placebo.

The receptor was isolated from a person aged 18-60 years who received the Ad26.COV2.S COVID-19 vaccine or a placebo. The genes are TRBV10-3 and TRBJ1-2; perhaps TRBD1 as D (5 bases). Here the sequenced sample was peripheral blood, taken in a trial of Ad26.COV2.S vaccine versus placebo. The CDR3 sequence is CAIRGDGYTF. The CDR3 DNA reads as TGTGCCATCAGGGGGGATGGCTACACCTTC.